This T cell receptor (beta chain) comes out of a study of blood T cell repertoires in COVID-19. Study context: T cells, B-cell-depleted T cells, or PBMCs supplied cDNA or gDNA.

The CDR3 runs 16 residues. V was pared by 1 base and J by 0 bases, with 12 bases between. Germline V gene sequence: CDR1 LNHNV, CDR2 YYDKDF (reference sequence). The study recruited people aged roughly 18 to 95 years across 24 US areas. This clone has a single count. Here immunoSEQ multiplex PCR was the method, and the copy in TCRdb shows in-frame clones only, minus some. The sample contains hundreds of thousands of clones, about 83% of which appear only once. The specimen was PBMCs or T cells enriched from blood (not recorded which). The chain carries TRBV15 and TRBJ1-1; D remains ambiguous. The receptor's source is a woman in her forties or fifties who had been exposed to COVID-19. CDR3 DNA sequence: TGTGCCACCAGCAGAGTCTTAAGCCTGCTGAACACTGAAGCTTTCTTT. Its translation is CATSRVLSLLNTEAFF.